The clone carrying this T cell receptor (beta chain) was picked up a small number of times. What it binds is unknown. This record belongs to a study of response to subunit inactivated influenza vaccine. General study findings and limits: The authors suggested that every seasonal influenza vaccination recruits few new T cells.

TCRdb analysed the RT-PCR reads with MiXCR anew, one entry per CDR3 protein. The sample carries 860,000 or so distinct CDR3 sequences, around 21% recorded once. The CDR3 is 14 amino acids. Germline V gene data show CDR1 as DFQATT and CDR2 as SNEGSKA (reference sequence). Trimming left V 6 bases short and J 4 bases short, with 15 bases between. The gene calls are TRBV20-1 and TRBJ1-4; the D gene is possibly TRBD1 (6 bases). This receptor was identified in a man aged 45 to 65 who received an inactivated influenza vaccine. Material: PBMCs from blood, obtained 4 to 6 days after vaccination. The CDR3 region has the DNA TGCAGTGCCCGAGGACAGCGTAGTAATGAAAAACTGTTTTTT. It translates to CSARGQRSNEKLFF.